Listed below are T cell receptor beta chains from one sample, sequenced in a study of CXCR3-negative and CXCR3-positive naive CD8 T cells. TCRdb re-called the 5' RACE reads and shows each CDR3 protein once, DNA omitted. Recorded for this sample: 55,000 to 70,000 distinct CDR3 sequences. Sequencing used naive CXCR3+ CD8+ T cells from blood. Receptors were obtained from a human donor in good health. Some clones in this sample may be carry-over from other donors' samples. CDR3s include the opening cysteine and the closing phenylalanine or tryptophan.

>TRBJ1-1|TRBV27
CASSLSVVGYTEAFF
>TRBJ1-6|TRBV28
CASSRPLGSPLHF
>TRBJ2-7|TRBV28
CASRPLTAAEQYF
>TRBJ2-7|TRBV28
CASRRQTNYEQCF
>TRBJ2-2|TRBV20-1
CSATHTSLGIPGELFF
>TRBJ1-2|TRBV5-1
CASSLTGSSGYTF
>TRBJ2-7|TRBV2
CASSTRGAYYEQYF
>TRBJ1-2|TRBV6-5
CASNRRGTGIYGYTF
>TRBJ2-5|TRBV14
CASSAAGETQYF
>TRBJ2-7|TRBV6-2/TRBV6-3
CASSSGDYEQYF
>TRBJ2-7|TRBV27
CASSFSITYEQYF
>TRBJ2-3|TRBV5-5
CASSLGGLTDTQYF
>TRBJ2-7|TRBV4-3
CASSQDGRGGAPNEQYF
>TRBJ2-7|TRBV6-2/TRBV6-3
CASKDRTAGYYEQYF
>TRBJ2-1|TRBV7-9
CASSANLAGPSRDEQFF
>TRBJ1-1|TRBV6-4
CASSMDRDTEAFF
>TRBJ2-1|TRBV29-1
CSTVGSRVLYNEQFF
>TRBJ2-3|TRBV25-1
CASSDSVSAHTLTDTQYF
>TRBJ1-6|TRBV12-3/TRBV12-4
CASRVRDRSSYNSPLHF
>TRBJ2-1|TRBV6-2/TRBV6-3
CASSSKMTPSSYNEQFF
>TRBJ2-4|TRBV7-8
CASSPSIRQYF
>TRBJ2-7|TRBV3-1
CASSSPRTGPYEQYF
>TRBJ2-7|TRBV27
CASGEGGAPTPYEQYF
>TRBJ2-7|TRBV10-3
CAIRGPVGFHEQYF
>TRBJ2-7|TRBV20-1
CSARDLELPGPPYEQYF
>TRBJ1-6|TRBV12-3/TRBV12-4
CASSHNSPLHF
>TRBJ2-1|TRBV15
CATSRVRESYNEQFF
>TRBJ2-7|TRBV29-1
CSVKVDSYEQYF
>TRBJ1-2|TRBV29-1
CSVARDYGYTF
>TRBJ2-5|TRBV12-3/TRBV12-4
CASRIGASWETQYF
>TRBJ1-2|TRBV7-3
CASSLVPGHQFGYTF